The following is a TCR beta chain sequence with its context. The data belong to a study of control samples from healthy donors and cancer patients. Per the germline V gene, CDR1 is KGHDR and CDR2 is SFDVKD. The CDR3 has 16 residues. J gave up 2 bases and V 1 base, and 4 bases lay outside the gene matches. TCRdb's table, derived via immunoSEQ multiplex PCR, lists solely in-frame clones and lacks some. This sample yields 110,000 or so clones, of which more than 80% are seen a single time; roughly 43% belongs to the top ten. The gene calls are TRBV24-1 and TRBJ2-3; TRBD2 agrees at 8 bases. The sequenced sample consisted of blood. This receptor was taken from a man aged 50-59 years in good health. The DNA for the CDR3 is TGTGCCACCAGTGATTTAACTAGCGGACTCACAGATACGCAGTATTTT. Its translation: CATSDLTSGLTDTQYF.